Reported below is one T cell receptor (beta chain). This entry is derived from a study of blood T cell repertoires in COVID-19. Study background: In each case, the material was cDNA or gDNA derived from T cells, B-cell-depleted T cells, or PBMCs.

Per the germline V gene, CDR1 is LNHDA and CDR2 is SQIVND (reference sequence). This CDR3 contains 14 residues. V was clipped by 6 bases and J by 8 bases; unmatched bases: 7. Authors' processing steps: Reference gene primer amplification yielded estimated nucleated cell counts. The data were produced by immunoSEQ multiplex PCR, yet TCRdb's version contains in-frame clones alone and is incomplete. V, J and clone size reflect that table, while D and trimming were determined from the DNA. The sample lists approximately 12,000 clones; more than 65% were seen once. The sequence derives from an elderly man with acute or convalescent COVID-19. The V gene is TRBV19, the J gene TRBJ1-4, with TRBD1 identical over 9 bases. What was sequenced was peripheral blood. CDR3: CASRVQGAGEKLFF. CDR3 in DNA: TGTGCCAGTAGGGTACAGGGGGCGGGAGAAAAACTGTTTTTT.